This T cell receptor beta chain was retrieved from a study of T cells after yellow fever vaccination. Study results and caveats: Abundant bulk-population clonotypes could contaminate the FACS-sorted repertoires.

Turning to this clonotype: Its antigen is undetermined.

They built TCR cDNA with 5'RACE template switching, a step that put in a universal primer site and UMIs. TCRdb reprocessed the 5' RACE reads with MiXCR, giving one entry per CDR3 protein. This sample has approximately 180,000 distinct CDR3 sequences, with approximately 6.2% found just once. The V gene end was trimmed by 0 bases and the J gene end by 0 bases; junction bases not matched to a gene: 7. Germline-derived CDR1 and CDR2 are SGHRS and YFSETQ. This CDR3 region has 17 residues. Specimen: CD4+ T cells sorted from PBMCs, collected on the day of the first yellow fever vaccination. The V gene is TRBV5-1, the J gene TRBJ1-1; 8 bases are a match to TRBD1. This clonotype originated in a man between 18 and 29 years old who received the YFV17D yellow fever vaccine. The DNA of the CDR3 is TGCGCCAGCAGCTTGGGGGGGACAGGCGGGATGAACACTGAAGCTTTCTTT. Translating it yields CASSLGGTGGMNTEAFF.